The 3 T cell receptor beta chains below were found in one sample sequenced in a study of blood T cell repertoires in COVID-19 (dated by TCRdb to the early 2020s). The library was generated by the immunoSEQ multiplex PCR assay. The table comes from immuneACCESS by way of TCRdb, which keeps in-frame sequences with V and J called. Part of the clones is missing from these tables; in studies checked, under half for an unresolved V gene and the rest for unknown reasons. The sample profile shows about 250,000 clones; roughly 80% of them were found once. The ten largest clones represent 7.5% to 9% of the sample. Sequenced sample: peripheral blood. These receptors all come from a woman older than 75 with acute or convalescent COVID-19.

The V gene is TRBV12-5, the J gene TRBJ2-7; perhaps TRBD1 as D (6 bases). Germline CDR1 is LGHNT and CDR2 is FRNRAP. This CDR3 region has 17 residues. Trimming shortened V by 7 bases and J by 2 bases, and 24 bases separated the two germline ends. The DNA of the CDR3 is TGTGCTAGTGCTCGCTCCTATACGACAGGACTGACCTACGAGCAGTACTTC. Its protein is CASARSYTTGLTYEQYF.

This clone has just a few counts. This sequence joins TRBV5-1 and TRBJ2-5; D may be TRBD1 (5 bases). In germline, CDR1 is SGHRS, CDR2 YFSETQ. V was trimmed by 0 bases and J by 1 base, leaving 19 bases between them. This CDR3 spans 18 amino acids. Here the CDR3 reads CASSLGGSTGRFQETQYF. The CDR3 DNA reads as TGCGCCAGCAGCTTGGGAGGCTCTACAGGAAGATTCCAAGAGACCCAGTACTTC.

The V call is TRBV5-4, the J call TRBJ1-2, with D maybe TRBD1 (5 bases). The V and J ends lost 4 bases and 4 bases respectively, with 20 bases between them. This CDR3 comprises 16 residues. Germline loops: CDR1 SGHNT, CDR2 YYREEE (reference sequence). The CDR3 DNA is TGTGCCAGCAGCCCTATGGGTAGGGGAAACTTCTATGGCTACACCTTC. This translates into CASSPMGRGNFYGYTF.